Listed here are 11 T cell receptor beta chains from one sample, sequenced in a study of Tregs in tolerant kidney transplant recipients. These receptors' antigens are unknown. Some clones are missing from TCRdb's copy, which holds only in-frame ones; the method was immunoSEQ multiplex PCR. The repertoire has approximately 41,000 clones, roughly 95% of them found once; the top ten carry 0.37%. Sequences were obtained from Tregs from blood cultured with allogeneic cells. The source is a human donor in good health.

The chain joins TRBV6-6 to TRBJ1-5, with D possibly TRBD1 on 6 matching bases. Between the trimmed V and J ends, which lost 10 bases and 0 bases, there was a span of 16 bases. The CDR3 consists of 15 residues. Germline CDR1 is MNHNY and CDR2 is SVGAGI (reference sequence). Written as DNA, the CDR3 is TGTGCCACCACGCGGGGGGGCTATAGCAATCAGCCCCAGCATTTT. This codes for CATTRGGYSNQPQHF.

This chain joins TRBV7-9 and TRBJ2-5; D is tentatively TRBD1 or TRBD2 (5 bases each). Germline CDR1 and CDR2: SEHNR and FQNEAQ (reference sequence). The CDR3 consists of 15 residues. V lost 4 bases and J lost 2, with 14 bases in between. The CDR3: CASSSSWGWQETQYF. CDR3 in DNA: TGTGCCAGCAGCTCCTCCTGGGGGTGGCAAGAGACCCAGTACTTC.

The rearrangement uses TRBV10-3 and TRBJ1-1, with no clear D. Deletions cut 5 bases from V and 1 base from J, with 8 bases between. CDR1 is ENHRY, CDR2 SYGVKD, per germline. This CDR3 is 13 amino acids long. The DNA for the CDR3 is TGTGCCATCAGTCAGCTGGGGAACACTGAAGCTTTCTTT. It specifies CAISQLGNTEAFF.

The chain has TRBV19 and TRBJ2-7; 7 nucleotides agree with TRBD1. V was clipped by 5 bases and J by 3 bases; unmatched bases: 10. The CDR3 covers 15 residues. Germline CDR1 is LNHDA and CDR2 is SQIVND (reference sequence). The CDR3 is CASSATGFNSYEQYF. The CDR3 DNA follows: TGTGCCAGTAGTGCGACAGGGTTTAACAGCTACGAGCAGTACTTC.

V is TRBV2 and J is TRBJ2-5, with D maybe TRBD2 (6 bases). The CDR3 length is 18 residues. V was trimmed by 0 bases and J by 5 bases, leaving 22 bases between them. From germline, CDR1 is SNHLY and CDR2 FYNNEI. The CDR3 sequence: CASSEALRAGLRGETQYF. CDR3 sequence (DNA): TGTGCCAGCAGTGAAGCGCTGAGGGCAGGCCTCCGGGGGGAGACCCAGTACTTC.

The chain links TRBV6-1 to TRBJ1-6; D not resolved. CDR1 and CDR2 (germline): MNHNS, SASEGT. Trimming removed 4 bases at V and 5 bases at J, with 15 bases between. The CDR3 extends over 16 amino acids. For the CDR3, the DNA is TGTGCCAGCAGTGGGCACCAGGCTAGAAATAATTCACCCCTCCACTTT. It translates to CASSGHQARNNSPLHF.

The V and J genes are TRBV14 and TRBJ2-2, with 9 positions matching TRBD2. Germline CDR1 reads SGHDN; CDR2 reads FVKESK. V shed 0 bases, J shed 4 bases, and the junction held 9 bases outside the gene matches. The CDR3 consists of 18 residues. The CDR3 here is CASSQDYAGGILTGELFF. In DNA form, the CDR3 reads TGTGCCAGCAGCCAAGATTACGCGGGGGGGATTCTCACCGGGGAGCTGTTTTTT.

The rearrangement uses TRBV18 and TRBJ2-1, with a tentative D call TRBD2 (6 bases). V lost 6 bases to trimming and J lost 1 base, with 10 bases between them. CDR3 length: 14 amino acids. The germline gives CDR1 KGHSH, CDR2 LQKENI. The CDR3 DNA follows: TGTGCCAGCTCGGTGGGGGGTTCCTACAATGAGCAGTTCTTC. Amino acid sequence: CASSVGGSYNEQFF.

The chain uses TRBV4-1 and TRBJ1-5; TRBD1 is a possible D gene (5 bases). Germline assignment: CDR1 MGHRA and CDR2 YSYEKL. Trimming removed 0 bases at V and 0 bases at J, with 21 bases between. This CDR3 is 20 amino acids long. In DNA, the CDR3 is TGCGCCAGCAGCCAAGAGGGAATAGGACGGGGGGAATATAGCAATCAGCCCCAGCATTTT. It encodes CASSQEGIGRGEYSNQPQHF.

This chain links TRBV7-2 with TRBJ2-1; D may be TRBD1 or TRBD2 (6 bases each). V was shortened by 4 bases and J by 1 base, with 14 bases between the two germline ends. The CDR3 covers 16 residues. Germline CDR1 SGHTA, CDR2 FQGNSA. The CDR3 is CASSSGAGLSYNEQFF. The CDR3 nucleotides read TGTGCCAGCAGCTCAGGGGCGGGATTATCCTACAATGAGCAGTTCTTC.

The chain couples TRBV7-9 to TRBJ1-2, with D hard to call. This CDR3 spans 15 amino acids. V was pared by 1 base and J by 1 base, with 10 bases between. The V gene's germline CDR1 is SEHNR and CDR2 FQNEAQ (reference sequence). CDR3 loop: CASSLVGGLNYGYTF. CDR3 DNA: TGTGCCAGCAGCTTAGTGGGCGGACTTAACTATGGCTACACCTTC.